The 11 T cell receptor beta chains in this list originate from one sample, sequenced in a study of shared clonotypes between healthy human individuals. Generated by immunoSEQ multiplex PCR, the TCRdb table keeps only in-frame clones and is missing some. The profile shows about 2.1 million clones, around 93% of them singletons. Naive CD8 cells were CD45RO-negative, positively selected for CCR7, excluding terminally differentiated effector memory CD45RA+ cells. The material sequenced was naive CD8+ T cells from PBMCs. The receptors derive from a man aged 18 to 29 in good health. Some clones in this sample may be carry-over from other donors' samples.

This chain uses TRBV27 with TRBJ1-3; 8 bases map to TRBD1. Germline CDR1 reads MNHEY; CDR2 reads SMNVEV (reference sequence). This CDR3 spans 18 amino acids. J lost 0 bases, V lost 3 bases, and 10 bases had no gene match. This CDR3 reads CASSLSAGGFPSGNTIYF. The CDR3 DNA follows: TGTGCCAGCAGTTTGTCCGCAGGGGGCTTCCCCTCTGGAAACACCATATATTTT.

Note on this clone: The sample has other DNA sequences that encode this CDR3 too. The CDR3 nucleotides read TGTGCCAGCAGCTTGGGGGGTGGCACTGAAGCTTTCTTT. Translation: CASSLGGGTEAFF. V and J are TRBV5-4 and TRBJ1-1; D is uncertain. The V end was cut by 0 bases, the J end by 4 bases, with 7 bases between. The CDR3 runs to 13 residues. Looked up from germline, CDR1 is SGHNT and CDR2 is YYREEE (reference sequence).

In this sample, this clone turned up a few times. The chain combines TRBV14 with TRBJ1-4; 8 nucleotides match TRBD1. After removal of 5 bases from V and 3 bases from J, the junction contained 8 bases not matched to a gene. Germline assignment: CDR1 SGHDN and CDR2 FVKESK. This CDR3 has 16 amino acids. The DNA of the CDR3 is TGTGCCAGCAGCTTACAGGACAGGGCACCTAATGAAAAACTGTTTTTT. This sequence encodes CASSLQDRAPNEKLFF.

As regards this clone: The sample holds other DNA sequences that translate to the same CDR3. V gene TRBV27 combines with J gene TRBJ2-3; TRBD2 aligns across 10 bases. Trimming at V came to 5 bases and at J to 3 bases, leaving 2 bases not matched to a gene. Germline V CDR1 and CDR2: MNHEY, SMNVEV (reference sequence). The CDR3 is made up of 14 amino acids. The CDR3 DNA follows: TGTGCCAGCAGTCCTAGCGGGAGTACAGATACGCAGTATTTT. Encoded protein: CASSPSGSTDTQYF.

The chain joins TRBV19 to TRBJ1-2; D unclear. Germline CDR1 reads LNHDA; CDR2 reads SQIVND (reference sequence). The CDR3 runs to 15 residues. The V and J ends lost 0 bases and 3 bases respectively, with 11 bases between them. The chain's CDR3 is CASSIDRTAYYGYTF. The CDR3 nucleotides are TGTGCCAGTAGTATAGATAGGACGGCCTACTATGGCTACACCTTC.

V and J are TRBV28 and TRBJ2-3; the D call may be TRBD1 or TRBD2 (6 bases each). V gave up 8 bases and J gave up 0 bases, with 15 bases separating them. The CDR3 runs 15 residues. Germline-derived CDR1 and CDR2 are MDHEN and SYDVKM. The CDR3 nucleotides are TGTGCCAGCGGGGGGCCTAAGGCCAGCACAGATACGCAGTATTTT. Translated: CASGGPKASTDTQYF. The entire variable domain, with the rest obtained from reference TRBV28 and TRBJ2-3, is as follows: DVKVTQSSRYLVKRTGEKVFLECVQDMDHENMFWYRQDPGLGLRLIYFSYDVKMKEKGDIPEGYSVSREKKERFSLILESASTNQTSMYLCASGGPKASTDTQYFGPGTRLTVL.

The chain has TRBV11-2 and TRBJ2-2; 7 nucleotides match TRBD1. CDR1 and CDR2 (germline): SGHAT, FQNNGV. The V gene end was trimmed by 4 bases and the J gene end by 0 bases; junction bases not matched to a gene: 8. The CDR3 loop spans 17 amino acids. Written as DNA, the CDR3 is TGTGCCAGCAGCTCCCACGGACAGGCTGCGAACACCGGGGAGCTGTTTTTT. Translation gives CASSSHGQAANTGELFF. Filled out from reference TRBV11-2 and TRBJ2-2, the complete variable domain reads EAGVAQSPRYKIIEKRQSVAFWCNPISGHATLYWYQQILGQGPKLLIQFQNNGVVDDSQLPKDRFSAERLKGVDSTLKIQPAKLEDSAVYLCASSSHGQAANTGELFFGEGSRLTVL.

The chain links TRBV6-5 to TRBJ2-5; TRBD1 or TRBD2 may be the D gene (5 bases each). Germline assignment: CDR1 MNHEY and CDR2 SVGAGI. This CDR3 comprises 15 residues. V shed 2 bases and J shed 4 bases, with 14 bases lying between them. The CDR3 here is CASSYGGEGLETQYF. DNA of the CDR3: TGTGCCAGCAGTTACGGGGGTGAGGGGTTAGAGACCCAGTACTTC.

This rearrangement joins TRBV27 to TRBJ2-7, with 14 bases fitting TRBD2. Germline loops: CDR1 MNHEY, CDR2 SMNVEV (reference sequence). This CDR3 has 17 amino acids. After removal of 2 bases from V and 6 bases from J, the junction contained 9 bases not matched to a gene. The CDR3 DNA sequence: TGTGCCAGCAGTTTAGCCCCGGGACTAGCGGGAGTACTCGAGCAGTACTTC. Amino acid sequence: CASSLAPGLAGVLEQYF.

The J gene is TRBJ1-5, the V gene TRBV28; D call uncertain. Trimming removed 3 bases from V and 0 bases from J, with 12 bases in between. Germline lookup yields CDR1 MDHEN and CDR2 SYDVKM. This CDR3 spans 16 amino acids. DNA of the CDR3: TGTGCCAGCAGTTTTTCTATCAGAACTAGCAATCAGCCCCAGCATTTT. Translation gives CASSFSIRTSNQPQHF.

As to this clone: The same CDR3 can be traced to other DNA sequences in this sample. The genes are TRBV6-5 and TRBJ2-7; D is undetermined. V was pared by 0 bases and J by 3 bases, with 9 bases between. Germline V gene data show CDR1 as MNHEY and CDR2 as SVGAGI. This CDR3 comprises 14 residues. The CDR3 region has the DNA TGTGCCAGCAGTTACTCGGGCGGTGACTACGAGCAGTACTTC. This sequence encodes CASSYSGGDYEQYF.